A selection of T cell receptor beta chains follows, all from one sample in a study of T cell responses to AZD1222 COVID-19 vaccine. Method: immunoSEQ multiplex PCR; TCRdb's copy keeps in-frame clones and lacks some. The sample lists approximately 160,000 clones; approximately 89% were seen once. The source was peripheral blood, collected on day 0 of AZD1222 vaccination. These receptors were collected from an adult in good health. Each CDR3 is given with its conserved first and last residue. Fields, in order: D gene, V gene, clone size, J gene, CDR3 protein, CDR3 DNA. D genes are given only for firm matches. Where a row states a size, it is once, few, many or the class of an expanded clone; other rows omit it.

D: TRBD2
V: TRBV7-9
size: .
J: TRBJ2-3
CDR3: CASSLAGGLGTDTQYF
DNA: TGTGCCAGCAGCTTAGCGGGGGGGTTGGGCACAGATACGCAGTATTTT

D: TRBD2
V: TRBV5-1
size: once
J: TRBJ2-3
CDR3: CASSLPGGGDTQYF
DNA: TGCGCCAGCAGCTTGCCTGGGGGGGGAGATACGCAGTATTTT

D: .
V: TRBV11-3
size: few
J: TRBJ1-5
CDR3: CASAREHNQPQHF
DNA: TGTGCCAGCGCACGGGAGCACAATCAGCCCCAGCATTTT

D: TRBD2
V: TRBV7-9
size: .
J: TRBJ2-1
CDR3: CASSSMRASGRPENEQFF
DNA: TGTGCCAGCAGCTCCATGCGGGCTAGCGGGAGGCCGGAGAATGAGCAGTTCTTC

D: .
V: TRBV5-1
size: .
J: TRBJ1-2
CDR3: CASSLAEGDGYTF
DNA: TGCGCCAGCAGCTTGGCCGAGGGGGACGGCTACACCTTC

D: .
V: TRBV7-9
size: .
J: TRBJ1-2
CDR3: CASSLGTANYGYTF
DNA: TGTGCCAGCAGCTTAGGGACGGCCAACTATGGCTACACCTTC

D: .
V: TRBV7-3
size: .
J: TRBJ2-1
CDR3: CASSSHQGNEQFF
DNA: TGTGCCAGCAGCTCCCACCAGGGGAATGAGCAGTTCTTC

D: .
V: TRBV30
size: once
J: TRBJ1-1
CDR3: CAWSQGNTEAFF
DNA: TGTGCCTGGAGCCAGGGGAACACTGAAGCTTTCTTT

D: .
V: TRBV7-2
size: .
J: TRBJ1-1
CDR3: CASSYKRGNTEAFF
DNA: TGTGCCAGCAGCTATAAGCGGGGGAACACTGAAGCTTTCTTT

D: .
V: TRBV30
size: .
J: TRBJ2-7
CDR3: CAWSLLTSLLVTEQYF
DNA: TGTGCCTGGAGCCTTCTTACGTCGTTATTGGTGACCGAGCAGTACTTT

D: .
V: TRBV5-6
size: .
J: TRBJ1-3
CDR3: CASSLRVLSSGNTIYF
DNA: TGTGCCAGCAGCTTGAGGGTCTTAAGCTCTGGAAACACCATATATTTT

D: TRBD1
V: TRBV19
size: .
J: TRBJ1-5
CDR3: CASRDRIGVQPQHF
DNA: TGTGCCAGCCGGGACAGAATAGGGGTTCAGCCCCAGCATTTT

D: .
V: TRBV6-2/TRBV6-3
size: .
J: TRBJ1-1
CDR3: CASSYVPPYTEAFF
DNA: TGTGCCAGCAGTTACGTACCTCCCTACACTGAAGCTTTCTTT

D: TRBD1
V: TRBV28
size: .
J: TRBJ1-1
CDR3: CASSKDRGPDTEAFF
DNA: TGTGCCAGCAGCAAAGACAGGGGGCCGGACACTGAAGCTTTCTTT